Following are 27 T cell receptor beta chains from one sample sequenced in a study of blood T cells in healthy people across ages. Through a sample-barcoded 5' primer and a J-beta primer mix, a second PCR was run for roughly 6 to 11 cycles. MiXCR, run by TCRdb on the 5' RACE reads, gives a single entry per CDR3 protein. This sample has 450,000 to 700,000 distinct CDR3 sequences, with 25% to 30% found just once. Sequences were obtained from blood. The receptors were gathered from a woman between 65 and 79 years old in good health.

A few counts support this clonotype. V is TRBV5-1 and J is TRBJ1-2; D is perhaps TRBD1 (5 bases). The CDR3 covers 14 residues. Trimming removed 4 bases at V and 0 bases at J, with 10 bases between. CDR1 SGHRS and CDR2 YFSETQ come from the germline V gene. CDR3 DNA: TGCGCCAGCAGCGGGGCCTCAGCTAACTATGGCTACACCTTC. Translating gives CASSGASANYGYTF.

The table lists this clonotype with a few counts. This rearrangement joins TRBV6-5 to TRBJ2-4; TRBD2 might be the D (7 bases). The CDR3 sequence is 17 residues long. V was clipped by 8 bases and J by 6 bases, with 26 bases between them. Germline values: CDR1 MNHEY, CDR2 SVGAGI. The chain's CDR3 is CASPRTRCFKGGNIQYF. The CDR3 DNA sequence: TGTGCCAGCCCGCGGACTAGGTGTTTTAAGGGGGGAAACATTCAGTACTTC.

The J gene is TRBJ2-1, the V gene TRBV29-1, with 7 bases matching TRBD2. The J call is doubtful: the DNA matches TRBJ2-7 better. The CDR3 has 13 residues. Germline CDR1 reads SQVTM; CDR2 reads ANQGSEA. CDR3 region: CSASPGGAYEQYF. CDR3 nucleotide sequence: TGCAGCGCCTCCCCGGGGGGTGCCTACGAGCAGTACTTC.

The chain has TRBV7-2 and TRBJ2-3, with a weak D call TRBD1 (6 bases). The CDR3 totals 14 residues. V was pared by 5 bases and J by 6 bases, with 15 bases between. From germline, CDR1 is SGHTA and CDR2 FQGNSA. As DNA, the CDR3 is TGTGCCAGCAGCCCAGGGGCAGCCTTCGATACGCAGTATTTT. Translation gives CASSPGAAFDTQYF.

This clonotype was detected many times. The genes are TRBV12-3 or TRBV12-4 and TRBJ2-5, with 7 bases aligning to TRBD1. Unmatched junction bases numbered 13, after V lost 6 bases and J lost 3 bases. The CDR3 is 16 amino acids. The CDR3 region is CASSLRPGTAKETQYF. Written as DNA, the CDR3 is TGTGCCAGCAGCCTTCGGCCTGGGACAGCCAAAGAGACCCAGTACTTC.

The V call is TRBV20-1, the J call TRBJ1-2, with D tentatively TRBD1 (5 bases). Trimming stripped 6 bases from V and 7 bases from J, with 15 bases between. The CDR3 sequence is 12 residues long. Germline V lookup: CDR1 DFQATT, CDR2 SNEGSKA (reference sequence). The CDR3 DNA follows: TGCAGTGCAACTGGACAAGGGTTTGGCTACACCTTC. It codes for CSATGQGFGYTF.

This clonotype was seen more than once but under ten times. The genes are TRBV20-1 and TRBJ1-2; 9 positions match TRBD1. V lost 5 bases, J lost 5 bases, and 6 bases stayed unmatched. Germline V gene lookup returns CDR1 DFQATT and CDR2 SNEGSKA (reference sequence). The length of the CDR3 is 13 residues. CDR3 region: CSARQGVGYGYTF. CDR3 in DNA: TGCAGTGCTCGACAGGGGGTGGGATATGGCTACACCTTC.

This clonotype was found a few times. This chain links TRBV6-1 with TRBJ2-2; the match to TRBD1 covers 7 bases. Germline V gene sequence: CDR1 MNHNS, CDR2 SASEGT. J lost 3 bases, V lost 1 base, and 5 bases had no gene match. This CDR3 has 16 residues. The CDR3 DNA reads TGTGCCAGCAGTGAAGGGGCGACAGGGTACACCGGGGAGCTGTTTTTT. As protein: CASSEGATGYTGELFF.

The J gene is TRBJ2-7, the V gene TRBV10-3; D might be TRBD1 (5 bases). Germline CDR1 reads ENHRY; CDR2 reads SYGVKD. This CDR3 has 13 amino acids. V lost 6 bases and J 3 bases, leaving 12 bases between the germline ends. For the CDR3, the DNA is TGTGCCATCAGGTTAGGCAGGGACTACGAGCAGTACTTC. Translated: CAIRLGRDYEQYF.

This clonotype was seen a handful of times. The chain combines TRBV3-1 with TRBJ2-5, with D possibly TRBD1 on 6 matching bases. Judging by the DNA end, TRBJ2-7 fits better; the J call may be wrong. Germline assignment: CDR1 LGHDT and CDR2 YNNKEL (reference sequence). This CDR3 comprises 15 residues. For the CDR3, the DNA is TGTGCCAGCAGCCAAGCAACAGGGACGTTCTACGAGCAGTACTTC. Translation: CASSQATGTFYEQYF.

This clonotype has ten or more counts. The chain joins TRBV11-3 to TRBJ2-3, with a tentative D call TRBD2 (5 bases). Germline V lookup: CDR1 SGHNT, CDR2 YENEEA. The CDR3 is 15 amino acids. Trimming pared 5 bases from V and 2 bases from J, leaving 14 bases between. In nucleotides, the CDR3 is TGTGCCAGCAGCCCCCGGGGTACCTCCACAGATACGCAGTATTTT. Amino acid sequence: CASSPRGTSTDTQYF. Using reference TRBV11-3 and TRBJ2-3 for the parts outside the CDR3, the full variable domain is EAGVVQSPRYKIIEKKQPVAFWCNPISGHNTLYWYLQNLGQGPELLIRYENEEAVDDSQLPKDRFSAERLKGVDSTLKIQPAELGDSAVYLCASSPRGTSTDTQYFGPGTRLTVL.

The chain employs TRBV7-8 and TRBJ2-7, with TRBD1 matching over 9 bases. Germline CDR1 reads SGHVS; CDR2 reads FQNEAQ. With V trimmed by 5 bases and J by 0 bases, 5 bases remained unmatched. This CDR3 is 15 amino acids long. CDR3: CASSPRTGDSYEQYF. CDR3 coding DNA: TGTGCCAGCAGCCCAAGGACAGGGGACTCCTACGAGCAGTACTTC. Full variable domain (missing parts from reference TRBV7-8 and TRBJ2-7): GAGVSQSPRYKVAKRGQDVALRCDPISGHVSLFWYQQALGQGPEFLTYFQNEAQLDKSGLPSDRFFAERPEGSVSTLKIQRTQQEDSAVYLCASSPRTGDSYEQYFGPGTRLTVT.

This clonotype was counted between two and nine times. The chain couples TRBV11-2 to TRBJ2-3; D remains unclear. V was cut by 1 base and J by 2 bases, with 7 bases left in between. The germline V gene encodes CDR1 SGHAT and CDR2 FQNNGV. The CDR3 length is 14 residues. The CDR3 sequence is CASSLAHNTDTQYF. CDR3 DNA sequence: TGTGCCAGCAGCTTAGCTCACAACACAGATACGCAGTATTTT.

V is TRBV5-1 and J is TRBJ2-1; TRBD2 agrees at 11 bases. This CDR3 spans 16 amino acids. Germline V gives CDR1 SGHRS, CDR2 YFSETQ. With 0 bases clipped from V and 5 bases from J, the junction kept 4 bases outside the gene matches. CDR3: CASSLGGTSGDNEQFF. In DNA form, the CDR3 reads TGCGCCAGCAGCTTGGGGGGGACTAGCGGAGACAATGAGCAGTTCTTC. The whole variable domain, filled in from reference TRBV5-1 and TRBJ2-1, reads KAGVTQTPRYLIKTRGQQVTLSCSPISGHRSVSWYQQTPGQGLQFLFEYFSETQRNKGNFPGRFSGRQFSNSRSEMNVSTLELGDSALYLCASSLGGTSGDNEQFFGPGTRLTVL.

This chain links TRBV5-1 with TRBJ2-7; D may be TRBD2 (6 bases). The CDR3 loop spans 15 amino acids. CDR1 and CDR2 from the germline V gene are SGHRS and YFSETQ. V gave up 0 bases and J gave up 3 bases, with 13 bases separating them. CDR3 in amino acids: CASSLDPQTSYEQYF. The CDR3 DNA follows: TGCGCCAGCAGCTTGGACCCTCAGACTAGCTACGAGCAGTACTTC.

The chain combines TRBV12-3 or TRBV12-4 with TRBJ2-1; D not certain. This CDR3 contains 13 residues. V shed 0 bases and J shed 9 bases, with 9 bases lying between them. The CDR3 here is CASSLALVFEQFF. The CDR3 DNA reads as TGTGCCAGCAGTTTAGCGCTAGTCTTTGAGCAGTTCTTC.

The chain employs TRBV7-2 and TRBJ2-3; no reliable D call. V lost 1 base, J lost 1 base, and 6 bases lay in between. Germline CDR1 reads SGHTA; CDR2 reads FQGNSA. The CDR3 loop spans 14 amino acids. The CDR3 nucleotides read TGTGCCAGCAGCTTAGTTCCGCGCACAGATACGCAGTATTTT. Its translation is CASSLVPRTDTQYF.

The genes are TRBV7-2 and TRBJ2-5; D unclear. Trimming cost V 5 bases and J 0 bases, with 16 bases left between them. The CDR3 has 16 residues. Germline V gene lookup returns CDR1 SGHTA and CDR2 FQGNSA. The CDR3 sequence: CASSPFRGVYQETQYF. The CDR3 nucleotides are TGTGCCAGCAGCCCGTTTCGAGGAGTCTACCAAGAGACCCAGTACTTC.

V gene TRBV2 combines with J gene TRBJ2-5, with D possibly TRBD2 on 6 matching bases. V dropped 4 bases and J dropped 5 bases, with 11 bases sitting between them. This CDR3 comprises 13 residues. CDR1 is SNHLY, CDR2 FYNNEI, per germline. CDR3 amino acids: CASSGGLAETQYF. As DNA, the CDR3 is TGTGCCAGCAGTGGTGGGCTAGCGGAGACCCAGTACTTC.

The J gene is TRBJ2-7, the V gene TRBV10-3; no firm D call. Germline CDR1 is ENHRY and CDR2 is SYGVKD. This CDR3 has 15 amino acids. The V end lost 3 bases, the J end lost 3 bases, and 15 bases lay between the germline ends. DNA for the CDR3: TGTGCCATCAGTGATCCATCGGGCCTAGGCTACGAGCAGTACTTC. It codes for CAISDPSGLGYEQYF.

The V and J genes are TRBV30 and TRBJ2-5, with D uncertain. Between the trimmed V and J ends, which lost 0 bases and 4 bases, there was a span of 6 bases. Germline V gene data show CDR1 as GTSNPN and CDR2 as SVGIG (reference sequence). CDR3 length: 12 residues. The DNA of the CDR3 is TGTGCCTGGAGTGTTGTATCAGAGACCCAGTACTTC. Its translation: CAWSVVSETQYF.

This chain connects TRBV6-2 or TRBV6-3 to TRBJ2-7, with D possibly TRBD1 on 5 matching bases. V was shortened by 7 bases and J by 6 bases, with 19 bases between the two germline ends. Germline CDR1 and CDR2: MNHEY and SVGEGT. The CDR3 is made up of 14 amino acids. CDR3: CASTSWTRRGEQYF. CDR3 bases: TGTGCCAGCACCTCCTGGACAAGGCGTGGCGAGCAGTACTTC.

As for this clonotype: One junction end does not reproduce the germline sequence, and a read error may be involved. The chain uses TRBV4-1 and TRBJ1-2; D unclear. The germline gives CDR1 MGHRA, CDR2 YSYEKL. The CDR3 runs 13 residues. CDR3 amino acids: CASSQEGVPNLAF. CDR3 nucleotides: TGCGCCAGCAGCCAAGAAGGTGTCCCAAACTTAGCCTTC.

This clonotype was seen a handful of times. J is TRBJ1-4 and V is TRBV9; 7 bases agree with TRBD1. The CDR3 consists of 13 residues. CDR1 SGDLS and CDR2 YYNGEE come from the germline V gene. Trimming at V came to 4 bases and at J to 8 bases, leaving 5 bases not matched to a gene. CDR3 DNA sequence: TGTGCCAGCAGCCAAGCAGGGGGAGAAAAACTGTTTTTT. Translated: CASSQAGGEKLFF.

In this sample, this clonotype turned up once. This rearrangement joins TRBV5-5 to TRBJ2-2; TRBD2 aligns across 8 bases. In germline, CDR1 is SGHKS, CDR2 YYEKEE (reference sequence). With 2 bases clipped from V and 4 bases from J, the junction kept 4 bases outside the gene matches. This CDR3 spans 15 amino acids. This chain's CDR3 is CASSFLAGGTGELFF. The CDR3 DNA is TGTGCCAGCAGCTTTCTGGCGGGGGGCACCGGGGAGCTGTTTTTT. The full variable domain, in which reference TRBV5-5 and TRBJ2-2 provide the parts outside the CDR3, is DAGVTQSPTHLIKTRGQQVTLRCSPISGHKSVSWYQQVLGQGPQFIFQYYEKEERGRGNFPDRFSARQFPNYSSELNVNALLLGDSALYLCASSFLAGGTGELFFGEGSRLTVL.

This clonotype was seen a handful of times. The genes are TRBV18 and TRBJ1-4, with a tentative D call TRBD1 (5 bases). CDR1 and CDR2 (germline): KGHSH, LQKENI. Trimming cost V 1 base and J 8 bases, with 14 bases left between them. CDR3 size: 15 residues. CDR3 nucleotides: TGTGCCAGCTCACCACGTCGACCGAGGGGAGAAAAACTGTTTTTT. It encodes CASSPRRPRGEKLFF.

The sample holds a few counts of this clonotype. This chain links TRBV20-1 with TRBJ2-4; 8 bases match TRBD2. Germline V CDR1 and CDR2: DFQATT, SNEGSKA (reference sequence). V was pared by 6 bases and J by 6 bases, with 4 bases of the junction left unmatched. The CDR3 contains 12 residues. CDR3 DNA: TGCAGTGCAAACCGGGAGGGAAACATTCAGTACTTC. Translating it yields CSANREGNIQYF.